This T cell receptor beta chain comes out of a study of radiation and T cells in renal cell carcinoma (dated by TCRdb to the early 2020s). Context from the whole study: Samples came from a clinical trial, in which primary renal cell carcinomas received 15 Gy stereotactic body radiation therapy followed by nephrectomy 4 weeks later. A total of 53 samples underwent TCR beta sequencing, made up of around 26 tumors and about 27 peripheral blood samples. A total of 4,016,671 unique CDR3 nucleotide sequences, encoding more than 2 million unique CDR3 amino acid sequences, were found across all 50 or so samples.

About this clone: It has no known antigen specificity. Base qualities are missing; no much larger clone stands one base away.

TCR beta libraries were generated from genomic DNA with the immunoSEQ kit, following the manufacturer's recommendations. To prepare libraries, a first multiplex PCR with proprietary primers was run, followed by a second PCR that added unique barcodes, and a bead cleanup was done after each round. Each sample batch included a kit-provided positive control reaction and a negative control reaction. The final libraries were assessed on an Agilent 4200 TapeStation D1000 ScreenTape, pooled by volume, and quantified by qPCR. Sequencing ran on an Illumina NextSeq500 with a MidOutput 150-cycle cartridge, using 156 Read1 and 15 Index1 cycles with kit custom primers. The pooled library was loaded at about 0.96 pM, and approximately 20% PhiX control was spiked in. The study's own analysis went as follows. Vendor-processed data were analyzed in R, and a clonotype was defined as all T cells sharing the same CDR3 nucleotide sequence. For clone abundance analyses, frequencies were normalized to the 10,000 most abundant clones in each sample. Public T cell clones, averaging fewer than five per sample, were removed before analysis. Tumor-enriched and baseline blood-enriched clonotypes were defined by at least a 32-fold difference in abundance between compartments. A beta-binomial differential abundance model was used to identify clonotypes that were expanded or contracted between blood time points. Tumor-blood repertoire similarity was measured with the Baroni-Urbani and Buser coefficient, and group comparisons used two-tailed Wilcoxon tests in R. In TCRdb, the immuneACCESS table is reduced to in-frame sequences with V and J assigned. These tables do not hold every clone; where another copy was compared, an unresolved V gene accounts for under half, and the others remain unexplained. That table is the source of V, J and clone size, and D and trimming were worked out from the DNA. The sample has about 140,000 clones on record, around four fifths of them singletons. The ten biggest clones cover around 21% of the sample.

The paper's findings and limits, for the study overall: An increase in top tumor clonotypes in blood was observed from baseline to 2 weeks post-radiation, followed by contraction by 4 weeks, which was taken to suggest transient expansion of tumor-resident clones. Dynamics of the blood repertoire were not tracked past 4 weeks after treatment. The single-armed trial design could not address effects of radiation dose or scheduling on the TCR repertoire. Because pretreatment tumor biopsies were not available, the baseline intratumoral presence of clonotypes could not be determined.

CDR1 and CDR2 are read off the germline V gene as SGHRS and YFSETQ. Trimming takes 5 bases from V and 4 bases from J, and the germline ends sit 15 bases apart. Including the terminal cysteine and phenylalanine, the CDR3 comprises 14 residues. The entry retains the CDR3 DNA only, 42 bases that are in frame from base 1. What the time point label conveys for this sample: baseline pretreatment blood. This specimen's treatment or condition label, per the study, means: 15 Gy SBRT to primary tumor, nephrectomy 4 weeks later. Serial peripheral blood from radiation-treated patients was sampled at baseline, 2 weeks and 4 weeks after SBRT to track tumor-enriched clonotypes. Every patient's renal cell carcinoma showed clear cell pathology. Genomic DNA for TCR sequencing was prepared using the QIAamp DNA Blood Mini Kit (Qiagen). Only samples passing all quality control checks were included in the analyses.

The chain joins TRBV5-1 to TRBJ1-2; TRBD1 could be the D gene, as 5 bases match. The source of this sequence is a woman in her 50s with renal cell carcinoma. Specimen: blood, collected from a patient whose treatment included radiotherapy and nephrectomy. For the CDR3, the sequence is CASRQAVIGYGYTF. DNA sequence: TGCGCCAGCAGACAGGCCGTAATTGGCTATGGCTACACCTTC.